This T cell receptor (beta chain) was recorded in a study of T cell responses to AZD1222 COVID-19 vaccine. Sequenced by immunoSEQ multiplex PCR; TCRdb stores in-frame clones only, minus some. The table lists about 150,000 clones, about 91% of them singletons. Germline assignment: CDR1 LGHNA and CDR2 YSLEER. V was pared by 1 base and J by 4 bases, with 1 base of the junction left unmatched. The CDR3 covers 14 residues. The rearrangement links TRBV4-3 to TRBJ2-1, with 7 bases aligning to TRBD2. This sequence was found in an adult in good health. Sequencing used peripheral blood, obtained on day 0 of AZD1222 vaccination. CDR3 bases: TGCGCCAGCAGCCAAGGGCGGGGGTACAATGAGCAGTTCTTC. This sequence encodes CASSQGRGYNEQFF.